This T cell receptor (beta chain) was profiled in a study of blood T cell repertoires in COVID-19. Assay: immunoSEQ multiplex PCR; the TCRdb copy retains only in-frame clones and omits some. The table includes 100,000 to 150,000 clones, over 70% detected once. V dropped 6 bases and J dropped 4 bases, with 9 bases sitting between them. The length of the CDR3 is 13 residues. CDR1 and CDR2 (germline): LNHDA, SQIVND (reference sequence). The chain links TRBV19 to TRBJ2-2; a possible D gene is TRBD2 (6 bases). The sample consisted of peripheral blood. This sequence originates from a man in his forties or fifties with active COVID-19. The CDR3 here is CASRGGSTGELFF. In nucleotides, the CDR3 is TGTGCCAGTAGAGGAGGGAGCACCGGGGAGCTGTTTTTT.